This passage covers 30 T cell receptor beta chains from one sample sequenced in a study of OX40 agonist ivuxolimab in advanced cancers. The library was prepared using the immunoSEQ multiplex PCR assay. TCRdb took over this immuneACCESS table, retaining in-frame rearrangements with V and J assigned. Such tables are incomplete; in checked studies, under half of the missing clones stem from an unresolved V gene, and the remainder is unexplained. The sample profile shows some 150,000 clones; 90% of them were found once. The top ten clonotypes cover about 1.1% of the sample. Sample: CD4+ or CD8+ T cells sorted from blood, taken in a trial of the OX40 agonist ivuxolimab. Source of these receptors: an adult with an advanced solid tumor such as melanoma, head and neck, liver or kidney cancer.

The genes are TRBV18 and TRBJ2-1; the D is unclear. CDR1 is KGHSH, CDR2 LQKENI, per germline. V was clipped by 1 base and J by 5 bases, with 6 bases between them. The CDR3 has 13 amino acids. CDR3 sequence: CASSPRQDNEQFF. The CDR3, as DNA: TGTGCCAGCTCACCACGACAAGACAATGAGCAGTTCTTC.

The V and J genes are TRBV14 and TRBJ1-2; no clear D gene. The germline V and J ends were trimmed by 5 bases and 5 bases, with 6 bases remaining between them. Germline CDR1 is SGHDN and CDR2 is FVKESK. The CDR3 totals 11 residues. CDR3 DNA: TGTGCCAGCAGCTACGGGTATGGCTACACCTTC. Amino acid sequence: CASSYGYGYTF.

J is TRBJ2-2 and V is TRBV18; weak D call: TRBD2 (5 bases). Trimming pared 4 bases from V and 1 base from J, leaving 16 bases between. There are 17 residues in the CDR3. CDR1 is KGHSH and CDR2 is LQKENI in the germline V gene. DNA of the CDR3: TGTGCCAGCTCACTCATGTCAGCGGTGGGGAACACCGGGGAGCTGTTTTTT. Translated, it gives CASSLMSAVGNTGELFF.

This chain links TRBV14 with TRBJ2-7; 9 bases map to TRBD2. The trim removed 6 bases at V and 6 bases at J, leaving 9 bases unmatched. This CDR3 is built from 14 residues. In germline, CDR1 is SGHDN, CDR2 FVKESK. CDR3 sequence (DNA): TGTGCCAGCAGTCAGGGACTAGCAATCGGCGAGCAGTACTTC. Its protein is CASSQGLAIGEQYF. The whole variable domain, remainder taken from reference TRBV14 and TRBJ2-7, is EAGVTQFPSHSVIEKGQTVTLRCDPISGHDNLYWYRRVMGKEIKFLLHFVKESKQDESGMPNNRFLAERTGGTYSTLKVQPAELEDSGVYFCASSQGLAIGEQYFGPGTRLTVT.

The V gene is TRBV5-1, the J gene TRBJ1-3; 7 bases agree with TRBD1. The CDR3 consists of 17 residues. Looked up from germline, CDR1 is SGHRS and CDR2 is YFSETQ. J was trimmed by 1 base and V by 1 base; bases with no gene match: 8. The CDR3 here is CASSLTGQERSGNTIYF. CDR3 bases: TGCGCCAGCAGCTTGACAGGACAGGAGCGTTCTGGAAACACCATATATTTT.

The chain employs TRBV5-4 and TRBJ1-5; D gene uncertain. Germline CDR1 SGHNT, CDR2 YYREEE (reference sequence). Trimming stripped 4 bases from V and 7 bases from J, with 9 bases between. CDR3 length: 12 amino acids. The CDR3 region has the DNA TGTGCCAGCAGCATGGACGGGCAGCCCCAGCATTTT. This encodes CASSMDGQPQHF. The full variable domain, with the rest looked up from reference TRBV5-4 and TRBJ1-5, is ETGVTQSPTHLIKTRGQQVTLRCSSQSGHNTVSWYQQALGQGPQFIFQYYREEENGRGNFPPRFSGLQFPNYSSELNVNALELDDSALYLCASSMDGQPQHFGDGTRLSIL.

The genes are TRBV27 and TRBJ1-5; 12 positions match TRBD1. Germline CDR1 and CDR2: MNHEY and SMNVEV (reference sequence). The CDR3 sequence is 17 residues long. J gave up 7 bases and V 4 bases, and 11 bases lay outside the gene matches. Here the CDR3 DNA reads TGTGCCAGCAGTTCACATAAGGGACAGGGGGCAGGGCAGCCCCAGCATTTT. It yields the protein CASSSHKGQGAGQPQHF.

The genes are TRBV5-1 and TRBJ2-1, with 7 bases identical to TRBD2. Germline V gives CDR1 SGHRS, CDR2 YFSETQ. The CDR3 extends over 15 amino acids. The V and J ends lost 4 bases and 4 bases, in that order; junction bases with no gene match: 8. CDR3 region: CASSISSGYYNEQFF. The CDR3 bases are TGCGCCAGCAGCATCTCTAGCGGATATTACAATGAGCAGTTCTTC.

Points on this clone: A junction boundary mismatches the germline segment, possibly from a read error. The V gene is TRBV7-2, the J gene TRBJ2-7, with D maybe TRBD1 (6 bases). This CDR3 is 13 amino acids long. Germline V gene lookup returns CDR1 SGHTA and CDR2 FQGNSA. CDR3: CASSTGQSYYNTF. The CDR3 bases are TGTGCCAGCAGCACTGGACAGAGCTATTACAACACCTTC. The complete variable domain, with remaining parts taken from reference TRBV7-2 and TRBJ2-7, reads GAGVSQSPSNKVTEKGKDVELRCDPISGHTALYWYRQSLGQGLEFLIYFQGNSAPDKSGLPSDRFSAERTGGSVSTLTIQRTQQEDSAVYLCASSTGQSYYNTFGPGTRLTVT.

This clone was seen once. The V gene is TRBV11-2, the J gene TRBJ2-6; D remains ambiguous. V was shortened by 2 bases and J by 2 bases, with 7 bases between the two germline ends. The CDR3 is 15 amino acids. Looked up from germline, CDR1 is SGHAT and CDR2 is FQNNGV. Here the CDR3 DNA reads TGTGCCAGCAGCTTAATGGCAGCTGGGGCCAACGTCCTGACTTTC. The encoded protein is CASSLMAAGANVLTF.

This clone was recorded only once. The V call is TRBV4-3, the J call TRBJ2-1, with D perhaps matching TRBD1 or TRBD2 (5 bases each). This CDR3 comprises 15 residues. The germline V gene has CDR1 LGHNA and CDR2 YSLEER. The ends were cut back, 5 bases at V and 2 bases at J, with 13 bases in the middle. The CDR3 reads CASSEAGTTYNEQFF. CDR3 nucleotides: TGCGCCAGCAGCGAAGCCGGGACCACCTACAATGAGCAGTTCTTC.

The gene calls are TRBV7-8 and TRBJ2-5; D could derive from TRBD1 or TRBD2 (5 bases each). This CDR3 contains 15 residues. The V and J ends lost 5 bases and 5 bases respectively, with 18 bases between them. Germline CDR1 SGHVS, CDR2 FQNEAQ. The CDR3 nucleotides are TGTGCCAGCAGCCCACGCTGGGGGTCGAGTGAGACCCAGTACTTC. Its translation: CASSPRWGSSETQYF.

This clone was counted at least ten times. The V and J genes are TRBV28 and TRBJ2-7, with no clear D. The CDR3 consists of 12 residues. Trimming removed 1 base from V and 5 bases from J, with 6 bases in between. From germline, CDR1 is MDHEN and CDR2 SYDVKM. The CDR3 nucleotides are TGTGCCAGCAGTTTATTCCTGGACGAGCAGTACTTC. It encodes CASSLFLDEQYF. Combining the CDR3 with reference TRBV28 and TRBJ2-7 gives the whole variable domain DVKVTQSSRYLVKRTGEKVFLECVQDMDHENMFWYRQDPGLGLRLIYFSYDVKMKEKGDIPEGYSVSREKKERFSLILESASTNQTSMYLCASSLFLDEQYFGPGTRLTVT.

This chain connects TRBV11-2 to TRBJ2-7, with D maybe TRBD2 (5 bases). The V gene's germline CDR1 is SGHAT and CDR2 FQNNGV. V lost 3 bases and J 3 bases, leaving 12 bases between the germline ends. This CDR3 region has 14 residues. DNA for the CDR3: TGTGCCAGCAGCTTTAGCGAGGGAAACTACGAGCAGTACTTC. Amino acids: CASSFSEGNYEQYF.

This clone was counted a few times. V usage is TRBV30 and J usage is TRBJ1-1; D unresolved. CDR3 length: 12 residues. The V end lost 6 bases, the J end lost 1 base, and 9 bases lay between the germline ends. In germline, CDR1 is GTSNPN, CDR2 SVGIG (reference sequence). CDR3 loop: CACLGRNTEAFF. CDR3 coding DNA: TGTGCCTGTCTCGGCCGGAACACTGAAGCTTTCTTT.

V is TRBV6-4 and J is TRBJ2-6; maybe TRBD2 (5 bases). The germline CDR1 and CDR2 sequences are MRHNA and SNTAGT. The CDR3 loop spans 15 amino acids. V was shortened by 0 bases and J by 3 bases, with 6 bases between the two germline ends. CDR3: CASSDSRGGANVLTF. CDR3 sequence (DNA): TGTGCCAGCAGTGACTCCCGGGGTGGGGCCAACGTCCTGACTTTC.

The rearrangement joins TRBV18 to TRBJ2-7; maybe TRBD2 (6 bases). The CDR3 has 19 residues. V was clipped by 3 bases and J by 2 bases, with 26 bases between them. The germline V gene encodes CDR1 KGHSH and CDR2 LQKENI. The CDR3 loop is CASSPALADPGGNPYEQYF. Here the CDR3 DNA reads TGTGCCAGCTCACCGGCCTTAGCGGACCCTGGCGGAAACCCCTACGAGCAGTACTTC.

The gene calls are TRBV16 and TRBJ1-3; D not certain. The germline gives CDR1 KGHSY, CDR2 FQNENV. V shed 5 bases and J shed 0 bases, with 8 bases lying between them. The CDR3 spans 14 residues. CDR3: CASSGRFSGNTIYF. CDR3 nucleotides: TGTGCCAGCAGCGGGAGGTTCTCTGGAAACACCATATATTTT.

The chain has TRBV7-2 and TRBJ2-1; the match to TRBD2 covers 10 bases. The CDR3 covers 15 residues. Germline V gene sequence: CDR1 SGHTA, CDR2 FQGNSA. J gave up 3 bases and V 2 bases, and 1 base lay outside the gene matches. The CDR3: CASSLTSGNYNEQFF. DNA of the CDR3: TGTGCCAGCAGCTTAACTAGCGGGAACTACAATGAGCAGTTCTTC.

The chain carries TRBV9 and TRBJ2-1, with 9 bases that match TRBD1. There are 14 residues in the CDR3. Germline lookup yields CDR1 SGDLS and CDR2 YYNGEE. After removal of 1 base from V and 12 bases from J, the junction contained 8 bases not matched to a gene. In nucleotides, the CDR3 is TGTGCCAGCAGCGTAAGAACAGGGGGCGGCGGGCAGTTCTTC. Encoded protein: CASSVRTGGGGQFF. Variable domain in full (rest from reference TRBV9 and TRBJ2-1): DSGVTQTPKHLITATGQRVTLRCSPRSGDLSVYWYQQSLDQGLQFLIQYYNGEERAKGNILERFSAQQFPDLHSELNLSSLELGDSALYFCASSVRTGGGGQFFGPGTRLTVL.

CDR3 sequence (DNA): TGTGCCAGCTCTCCTGGGAGAATCGCCTACGAGCAGTACTTC. Translating it yields CASSPGRIAYEQYF. This chain uses TRBV9 with TRBJ2-7, with D possibly matching TRBD2 (5 bases). This CDR3 comprises 14 residues. Germline CDR1 is SGDLS and CDR2 is YYNGEE. V dropped 7 bases and J dropped 2 bases, with 16 bases sitting between them.

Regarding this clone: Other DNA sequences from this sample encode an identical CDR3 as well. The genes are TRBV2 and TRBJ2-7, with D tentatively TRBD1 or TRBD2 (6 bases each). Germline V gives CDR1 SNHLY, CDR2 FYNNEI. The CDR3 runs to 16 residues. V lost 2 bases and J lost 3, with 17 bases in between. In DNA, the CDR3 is TGTGCCAGCAGTGAATATGGAACAGGGAGGAACTACGAGCAGTACTTC. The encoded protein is CASSEYGTGRNYEQYF.

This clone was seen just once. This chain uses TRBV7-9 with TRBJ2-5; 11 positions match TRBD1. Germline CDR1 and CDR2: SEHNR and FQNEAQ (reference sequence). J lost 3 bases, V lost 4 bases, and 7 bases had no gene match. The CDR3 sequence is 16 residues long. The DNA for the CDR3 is TGTGCCAGCAGCTATAGGACAGGGGGCGCGAAAGAGACCCAGTACTTC. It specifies CASSYRTGGAKETQYF.

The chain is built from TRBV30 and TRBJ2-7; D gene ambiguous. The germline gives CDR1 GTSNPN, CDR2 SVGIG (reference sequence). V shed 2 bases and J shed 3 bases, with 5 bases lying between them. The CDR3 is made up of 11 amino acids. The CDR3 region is CAWSPDYEQYF. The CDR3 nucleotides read TGTGCCTGGAGTCCGGACTACGAGCAGTACTTC.

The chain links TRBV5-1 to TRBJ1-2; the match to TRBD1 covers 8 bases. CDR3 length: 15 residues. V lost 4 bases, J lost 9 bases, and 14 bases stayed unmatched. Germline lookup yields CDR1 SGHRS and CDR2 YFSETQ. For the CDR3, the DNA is TGCGCCAGCAGCCAAAGGACAGGGACGGTCTCAAGCTACACCTTC. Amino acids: CASSQRTGTVSSYTF.

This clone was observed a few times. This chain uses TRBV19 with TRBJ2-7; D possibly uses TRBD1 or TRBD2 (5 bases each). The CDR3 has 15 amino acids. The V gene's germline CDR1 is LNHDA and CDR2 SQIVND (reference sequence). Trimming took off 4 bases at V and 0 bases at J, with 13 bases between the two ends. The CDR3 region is CASSRERTSSYEQYF. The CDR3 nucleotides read TGTGCCAGTAGTAGGGAGAGGACAAGCTCCTACGAGCAGTACTTC.

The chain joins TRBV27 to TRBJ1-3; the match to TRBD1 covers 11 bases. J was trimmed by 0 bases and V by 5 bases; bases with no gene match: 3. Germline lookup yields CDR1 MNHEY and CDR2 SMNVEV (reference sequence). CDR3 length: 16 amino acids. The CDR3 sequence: CASSPGTGGSGNTIYF. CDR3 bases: TGTGCCAGCAGTCCAGGGACAGGGGGCTCTGGAAACACCATATATTTT.

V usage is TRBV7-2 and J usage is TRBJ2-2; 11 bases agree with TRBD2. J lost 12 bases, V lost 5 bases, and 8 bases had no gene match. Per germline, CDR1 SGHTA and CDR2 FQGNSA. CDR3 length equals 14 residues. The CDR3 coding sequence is TGTGCCAGCAGCGGGGGACTAGCGGAACGGAAGCTGTTTTTT. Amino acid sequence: CASSGGLAERKLFF.

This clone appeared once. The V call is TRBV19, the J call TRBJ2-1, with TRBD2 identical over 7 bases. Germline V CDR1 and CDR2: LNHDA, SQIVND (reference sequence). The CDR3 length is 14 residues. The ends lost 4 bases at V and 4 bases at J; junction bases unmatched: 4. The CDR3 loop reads CASSTGTTYNEQFF. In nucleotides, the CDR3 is TGTGCCAGTAGTACCGGGACTACTTACAATGAGCAGTTCTTC.

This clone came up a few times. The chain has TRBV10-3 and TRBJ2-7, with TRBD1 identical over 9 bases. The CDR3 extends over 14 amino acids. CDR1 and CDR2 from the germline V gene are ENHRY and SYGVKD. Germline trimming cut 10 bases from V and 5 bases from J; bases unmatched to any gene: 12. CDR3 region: CATGTGTGSHEQYF. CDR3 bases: TGTGCCACGGGAACCGGGACAGGGTCCCACGAGCAGTACTTC.